Below, 20 T cell receptor beta chains from the same sample are listed, as sequenced in a study of blood T cell repertoires in COVID-19. The table came from immunoSEQ multiplex PCR; TCRdb's copy has only in-frame clones and leaves some out. The sample includes some 260,000 clones, approximately 86% of them seen just once. Sequenced sample: peripheral blood. The source is an older man with acute or convalescent COVID-19.

J is TRBJ1-2 and V is TRBV23-1; tentative D call: TRBD1 (6 bases). TRBV23-1 is sorted into the ORF group, with uncertain function. The V gene lost 0 bases and the J gene lost 8 bases, with 13 bases spanning the gap. The CDR3 contains 14 residues. CDR3 loop: CASSQSVQGRGYTF. The CDR3 region has the DNA TGCGCCAGCAGTCAATCGGTCCAGGGGAGAGGCTACACCTTC.

This clone is a singleton in its sample. The V call is TRBV4-3, the J call TRBJ2-2; D is possibly TRBD1 (5 bases). There are 16 residues in the CDR3. Between the trimmed V and J ends, which lost 0 bases and 5 bases, there was a span of 13 bases. Germline lookup yields CDR1 LGHNA and CDR2 YSLEER. As DNA, the CDR3 is TGCGCCAGCAGCCAAGATCGCATCAGGGTTACCGGGGAGCTGTTTTTT. As protein: CASSQDRIRVTGELFF.

This clone was counted a few times. This chain links TRBV5-4 with TRBJ1-1; D is undetermined. From germline, CDR1 is SGHNT and CDR2 YYREEE (reference sequence). CDR3 size: 13 residues. Trimming took 10 bases from V and 0 from J, leaving 13 bases between them. CDR3 sequence: CAARNGMNTEAFF. The DNA of the CDR3 is TGTGCCGCGAGGAACGGAATGAACACTGAAGCTTTCTTT.

CDR3: CASQLAGGYQETQYF. The DNA for the CDR3 is TGTGCCAGCCAGCTAGCGGGGGGGTACCAAGAGACCCAGTACTTC. The rearrangement links TRBV18 to TRBJ2-5; TRBD2 matches 12 bases. The germline V gene encodes CDR1 KGHSH and CDR2 LQKENI. The V segment lost 8 bases and the J segment 0 bases; nucleotides outside the gene matches: 4. The CDR3 is 15 amino acids.

The chain has TRBV7-2 and TRBJ2-5; tentative D call: TRBD1 (5 bases). The CDR3 has 16 amino acids. Trimming cost V 4 bases and J 6 bases, with 21 bases left between them. Germline CDR1 SGHTA, CDR2 FQGNSA. CDR3 in amino acids: CASSSKLGTGAQTQYF. The CDR3, as DNA: TGTGCCAGCAGCTCAAAATTAGGTACAGGAGCTCAGACCCAGTACTTC.

As concerns this clone: The sample contains more than one DNA sequence encoding this CDR3. This rearrangement joins TRBV27 to TRBJ1-6, with 9 positions matching TRBD1. This CDR3 comprises 14 residues. Per the germline V gene, CDR1 is MNHEY and CDR2 is SMNVEV (reference sequence). V lost 6 bases, J lost 7 bases, and 4 bases stayed unmatched. The CDR3 DNA sequence: TGTGCCAGCAGCAGGGACAGGGTAAATTCACCCCTCCACTTT. This encodes CASSRDRVNSPLHF.

The chain couples TRBV14 to TRBJ1-6; a possible D gene is TRBD1 (5 bases). V gave up 4 bases and J gave up 9 bases, with 22 bases separating them. Germline V CDR1 and CDR2: SGHDN, FVKESK. The CDR3 sequence is 17 residues long. CDR3 in DNA: TGTGCCAGCAGCCGTCTTGGGGTGGAGACGACAGCTTCACCCCTCCACTTT. Amino acid sequence: CASSRLGVETTASPLHF.

The V call is TRBV7-6, the J call TRBJ2-1; 7 bases match TRBD1. The CDR3 is 12 residues long. The ends lost 5 bases at V and 10 bases at J; junction bases unmatched: 5. Germline CDR1 reads SGHVS; CDR2 reads FNYEAQ. Here the CDR3 DNA reads TGTGCCAGCAGCCCGGGGACAGAGGAGCAGTTCTTC. Protein sequence: CASSPGTEEQFF.

V gene TRBV28 combines with J gene TRBJ1-2, with a weak D call TRBD1 (6 bases). CDR1 and CDR2 (germline): MDHEN, SYDVKM. V gave up 0 bases and J gave up 4 bases, with 6 bases separating them. The CDR3 spans 13 residues. CDR3 residues: CASSLWDSYGYTF. In DNA form, the CDR3 reads TGTGCCAGCAGTTTATGGGACAGCTATGGCTACACCTTC.

J is TRBJ1-5 and V is TRBV12-3 or TRBV12-4, with D perhaps matching TRBD1 (6 bases). The CDR3 runs to 13 residues. The V end was cut by 5 bases, the J end by 7 bases, with 12 bases between. Here the CDR3 reads CASSLSQGQPQHF. As DNA, the CDR3 is TGTGCCAGCAGTCTTTCACAGGGACAGCCCCAGCATTTT.

V gene TRBV7-2 combines with J gene TRBJ1-1; D gene unclear. Germline V gene data show CDR1 as SGHTA and CDR2 as FQGNSA. This CDR3 is built from 11 residues. Trimming took off 5 bases at V and 3 bases at J, with 4 bases between the two ends. CDR3 DNA sequence: TGTGCCAGCAGCCCCTACACTGAAGCTTTCTTT. As protein: CASSPYTEAFF.

This clone has just a few counts. The chain uses TRBV25-1 and TRBJ2-3; 11 bases are shared with TRBD2. V was pared by 2 bases and J by 2 bases, with 6 bases of the junction left unmatched. This CDR3 is built from 17 residues. Germline V gives CDR1 MGHDK, CDR2 SYGVNS. CDR3: CASSEHGTSGLTDTQYF. The CDR3 DNA sequence: TGTGCCAGCAGTGAACACGGGACTAGCGGACTCACAGATACGCAGTATTTT.

The chain carries TRBV28 and TRBJ1-2, with D possibly being TRBD1 (6 bases). V was clipped by 5 bases and J by 2 bases, with 12 bases between them. Germline V gene data show CDR1 as MDHEN and CDR2 as SYDVKM. The CDR3 totals 14 residues. The CDR3 DNA follows: TGTGCCAGCAGTCGGGGGGCGGAGAACTATGGCTACACCTTC. Encoded protein: CASSRGAENYGYTF.

The chain links TRBV6-5 to TRBJ1-4; 8 bases are shared with TRBD1. Germline CDR1 and CDR2: MNHEY and SVGAGI. The CDR3 contains 15 residues. V trimming: 6 bases; J trimming: 8 bases; junction bases outside the gene matches: 11. DNA of the CDR3: TGTGCCAGCAGGACCCGGACAGGGATCATAGAAAAACTGTTTTTT. This gives the protein CASRTRTGIIEKLFF.

The V call is TRBV27, the J call TRBJ2-2; unclear D gene. Trimming shortened V by 3 bases and J by 7 bases, and 6 bases separated the two germline ends. In germline, CDR1 is MNHEY, CDR2 SMNVEV (reference sequence). The CDR3 sequence is 12 residues long. CDR3 in amino acids: CASSFSSGELFF. In nucleotides, the CDR3 is TGTGCCAGCAGTTTTTCGAGCGGGGAGCTGTTTTTT.

V gene TRBV7-3 combines with J gene TRBJ2-7, with D unresolved. Trimming took off 5 bases at V and 7 bases at J, with 18 bases between the two ends. This CDR3 region has 14 residues. The germline V gene has CDR1 SGHTA and CDR2 FQGTGA. CDR3 region: CASSPADAPREQYF. The CDR3 bases are TGTGCCAGCAGCCCTGCAGATGCCCCCAGGGAGCAGTACTTC.

The chain carries TRBV5-6 and TRBJ2-7, with 14 nucleotides matching TRBD2. The CDR3 covers 17 residues. Germline V CDR1 and CDR2: SGHDT, YYEEEE. With V trimmed by 4 bases and J by 3 bases, 9 bases remained unmatched. The CDR3 bases are TGTGCCAGCAGCCCCGGGACTAGCGGGGGTACCTTCTACGAGCAGTACTTC. Amino acids: CASSPGTSGGTFYEQYF. The full variable domain, its missing parts supplied by reference TRBV5-6 and TRBJ2-7, is DAGVTQSPTHLIKTRGQQVTLRCSPKSGHDTVSWYQQALGQGPQFIFQYYEEEERQRGNFPDRFSGHQFPNYSSELNVNALLLGDSALYLCASSPGTSGGTFYEQYFGPGTRLTVT.

The gene calls are TRBV3-1 (or the pseudogene TRBV3-2) and TRBJ1-1; D is ambiguous. The CDR3 has 15 residues. Germline V gene sequence: CDR1 LGHDT, CDR2 YNNKEL (reference sequence). Deletions cut 1 base from V and 1 base from J, with 10 bases between. The CDR3 sequence: CASSQGYSQNTEAFF. For the CDR3, the DNA is TGTGCCAGCAGCCAAGGTTACAGTCAGAACACTGAAGCTTTCTTT.

V usage is TRBV14 and J usage is TRBJ1-2, with 9 positions matching TRBD1. V lost 1 base to trimming and J lost 8 bases; unmatched junction nucleotides: 8. The CDR3 has 15 residues. Germline V gives CDR1 SGHDN, CDR2 FVKESK. The CDR3 DNA sequence: TGTGCCAGCAGCCAAGTCACCGGGACAGGGAAAGGCTACACCTTC. Translating gives CASSQVTGTGKGYTF.

The chain combines TRBV12-3 or TRBV12-4 with TRBJ2-7, with 7 bases lining up with TRBD2. V lost 3 bases, J lost 7 bases, and 6 bases stayed unmatched. The CDR3 consists of 13 residues. The CDR3 loop is CASSFRQGGEQYF. DNA for the CDR3: TGTGCCAGCAGTTTTCGGCAGGGAGGGGAGCAGTACTTC.